This TCR beta chain appears in the sequencing data of a study of breast tumors, draining lymph nodes, adjacent tissues. General observations from the study: Compared with lymph nodes, tumors were less diverse; compared with nontumor tissue, more. Tumor and nontumor repertoires were significantly more similar in luminal-like than in basal-like breast cancer. Findings are consistent with lymph node origin and intratumoral expansion of most tumor T cells. That most tumor T cells come from lymph nodes remained unproven.

TCRdb reprocessed the multiplex PCR reads via MiXCR and lists one record per CDR3 protein. The data contain about 130,000 distinct CDR3 sequences, 20% to 25% of them singletons. The lymph nodes were axillary draining lymph nodes from breast cancer patients. This clonotype was counted many times. Its antigen is still unknown. The germline gives CDR1 MNHEY, CDR2 SVGEGT. CDR3 length: 18 residues. V shed 2 bases and J 5 bases; nucleotides not matched to a gene: 14. The source is a female donor with breast cancer. Some clones in this sample may be carry-over from other donors' samples. The chain has TRBV6-2 or TRBV6-3 and TRBJ2-5, with 10 bases aligning to TRBD2. The material sequenced was axillary lymph node tissue. This CDR3 is CASSYPGLAPHHRETQYF. In DNA, the CDR3 is TGTGCCAGCAGTTACCCGGGACTAGCGCCCCACCACCGGGAGACCCAGTACTTC.